The entry below gives a single T cell receptor (beta chain) sequence along with its context. The target antigen is unknown. The data originate from a study of T cell responses to AZD1222 COVID-19 vaccine. Clones were sequenced by immunoSEQ multiplex PCR, and TCRdb holds only the in-frame ones, with some missing. In the table there are more than 140,000 clones, 88% of which are singletons. Study-wide findings and caveats: White British people made up most donors, females outnumbered males, and clonal diversity was possibly underestimated. Two AZD1222 doses significantly raised spike-specific TCR breadth and depth over controls.

The specimen comprised peripheral blood, sampled on day 0 of AZD1222 vaccination. The receptor comes from an adult in good health.

The chain's CDR3 is CSANPGGGEKLFF. The CDR3 coding sequence is TGCAGCGCAAACCCAGGGGGCGGTGAAAAACTGTTTTTT. The chain has TRBV29-1 and TRBJ1-4; 8 bases map to TRBD1. Germline CDR1 is SQVTM and CDR2 is ANQGSEA. CDR3 length equals 13 residues. V shed 7 bases, J shed 7 bases, and the junction held 8 bases outside the gene matches.